A selection of T cell receptor beta chains follows, all from one sample in a study of early T cells in non-severe SARS-CoV-2 infection. TCRdb ran MiXCR on the 5' RACE reads and lists one entry per CDR3 protein. The sample lists tens of thousands of distinct CDR3 sequences; under 8% were seen once. The sequenced material came from whole blood. These receptors all come from an adult who was a healthcare worker with PCR-confirmed SARS-CoV-2 infection or an uninfected control (not recorded which). The CDR3 runs from the conserved cysteine through the conserved F or W. The D gene is left open where the match is weak. The size of a clone is reported for some rows only, either as once, few or many, or as a class for expanded clones.

size: few; J: TRBJ2-1; D: TRBD2; V: TRBV12-3/TRBV12-4; CDR3: CASSLLAGIHEQFF; DNA: TGTGCCAGCAGTTTGCTAGCGGGAATCCATGAGCAGTTCTTC
size: few; J: TRBJ2-1; D: TRBD2; V: TRBV9; CDR3: CASSVASGTSGTDEQFF; DNA: TGTGCCAGCAGCGTAGCGTCCGGGACTAGCGGGACAGATGAGCAGTTCTTC
size: .; J: TRBJ2-5; D: .; V: TRBV5-1; CDR3: CASSLAGQQETQYF; DNA: TGCGCCAGCAGCTTGGCCGGACAGCAAGAGACCCAGTACTTC
size: many; J: TRBJ2-1; D: TRBD2; V: TRBV2; CDR3: CASSDSGSSYNEQFF; DNA: TGTGCCAGCAGCGATAGCGGGAGCTCCTACAATGAGCAGTTCTTC
size: many; J: TRBJ2-1; D: .; V: TRBV7-2; CDR3: CASSLEAAQNEQFF; DNA: TGTGCCAGCAGCTTAGAGGCAGCACAAAATGAGCAGTTCTTC
size: many; J: TRBJ2-2; D: .; V: TRBV14; CDR3: CASSPTGYGELFF; DNA: TGTGCCAGCAGCCCCACAGGGTACGGGGAGCTGTTTTTT
size: many; J: TRBJ2-2; D: .; V: TRBV5-4; CDR3: CASSLSPFLESTGELFF; DNA: TGTGCCAGCAGCTTGTCTCCCTTTCTAGAGAGCACCGGGGAGCTGTTTTTT
size: .; J: TRBJ2-5; D: .; V: TRBV29-1; CDR3: CSAQMRLGLETQYF; DNA: TGCAGCGCCCAAATGCGGCTAGGCTTAGAGACCCAGTACTTC
size: many; J: TRBJ2-3; D: TRBD1; V: TRBV6-1; CDR3: CASSFRQGSRDTQYF; DNA: TGTGCCAGCAGTTTTCGACAGGGATCTCGAGATACGCAGTATTTT
size: many; J: TRBJ2-6; D: .; V: TRBV11-2; CDR3: CASSSDRPEGANVLTF; DNA: TGTGCCAGCAGCAGCGACAGGCCCGAAGGGGCCAACGTCCTGACTTTC
size: .; J: TRBJ1-1; D: .; V: TRBV6-6; CDR3: CASRDRDRRYTEAFF; DNA: TGTGCCAGCAGGGATCGGGACCGTAGGTACACTGAAGCTTTCTTT
size: .; J: TRBJ2-5; D: .; V: TRBV5-1; CDR3: CASSRGQDLYQETQYF; DNA: TGCGCCAGCAGCCGAGGCCAAGACCTGTACCAAGAGACCCAGTACTTC
size: many; J: TRBJ1-6; D: .; V: TRBV5-8; CDR3: CASSLVVRSPLHF; DNA: TGTGCCAGCAGCTTGGTTGTGCGGTCACCCCTCCACTTT
size: many; J: TRBJ1-4; D: .; V: TRBV29-1; CDR3: CSVGQRPNEKLFF; DNA: TGCAGCGTTGGGCAGCGGCCAAATGAAAAACTGTTTTTT
size: .; J: TRBJ1-2; D: .; V: TRBV3-1; CDR3: CASSQLTGMRGYTF; DNA: TGTGCCAGCAGCCAGTTAACAGGGATGCGTGGCTACACCTTC
size: .; J: TRBJ2-6; D: .; V: TRBV7-9; CDR3: CATGGGTGVAGANVLTF; DNA: TGTGCCACCGGGGGAGGGACAGGAGTTGCTGGGGCCAACGTCCTGACTTTC
size: few; J: TRBJ2-1; D: TRBD2; V: TRBV12-3/TRBV12-4; CDR3: CASSSEGAGIYNEQFF; DNA: TGTGCCAGCAGCTCCGAGGGAGCGGGAATATACAATGAGCAGTTCTTC
size: many; J: TRBJ2-7; D: .; V: TRBV28; CDR3: CASSLGVYEQYF; DNA: TGTGCCAGCAGTTTAGGAGTTTACGAGCAGTACTTC
size: few; J: TRBJ2-7; D: .; V: TRBV12-3/TRBV12-4; CDR3: CASSFSPPGEQYF; DNA: TGTGCCAGCAGTTTCTCCCCCCCCGGGGAGCAGTACTTC
size: many; J: TRBJ2-5; D: .; V: TRBV2; CDR3: CASLRETQYF; DNA: TGTGCCAGCTTAAGAGAGACCCAGTACTTC